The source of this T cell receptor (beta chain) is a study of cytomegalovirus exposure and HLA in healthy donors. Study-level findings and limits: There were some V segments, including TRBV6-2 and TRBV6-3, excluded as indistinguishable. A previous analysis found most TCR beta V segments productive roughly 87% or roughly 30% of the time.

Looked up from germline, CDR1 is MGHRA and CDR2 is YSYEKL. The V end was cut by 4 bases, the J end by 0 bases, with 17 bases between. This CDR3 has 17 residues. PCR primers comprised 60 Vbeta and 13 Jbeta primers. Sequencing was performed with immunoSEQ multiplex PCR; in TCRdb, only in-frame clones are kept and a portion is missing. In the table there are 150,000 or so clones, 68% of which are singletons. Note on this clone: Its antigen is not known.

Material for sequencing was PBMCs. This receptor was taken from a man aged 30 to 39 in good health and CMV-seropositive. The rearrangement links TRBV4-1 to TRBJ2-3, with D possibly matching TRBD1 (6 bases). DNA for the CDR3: TGCGCCAGCAGCCGGTCAGGGGAGACTGCTAGCACAGATACGCAGTATTTT. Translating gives CASSRSGETASTDTQYF.